This TCR beta chain was recorded in a study of T cell responses to AZD1222 COVID-19 vaccine. General study points: Sampled repertoires all dated from after the peak T cell response. Spike as a whole was targeted by vaccine-associated CD4 TCRs, dominant at 160-218 and 743-854. Clonal diversity was possibly underestimated, and the donors were mostly white British, with more females.

Profiled with immunoSEQ multiplex PCR; TCRdb holds only in-frame clones, not every one. This sample yields some 180,000 clones, of which over 80% are seen a single time; less than 1.5% belongs to the top ten. As to this clone: The antigen remains undetermined.

Trimming stripped 4 bases from V and 1 base from J, with 10 bases between. CDR3 size: 14 residues. From germline, CDR1 is MDHEN and CDR2 SYDVKM. This receptor was taken from an adult in good health. V usage is TRBV28 and J usage is TRBJ1-2, with D possibly TRBD1 on 5 matching bases. The specimen was peripheral blood, collected on day 0 of AZD1222 vaccination. The CDR3 region has the DNA TGTGCCAGCAGTTGGGGGGGAGGTAACTATGGCTACACCTTC. Protein product: CASSWGGGNYGYTF.